This TCR beta chain was sequenced in a study of T cell responses to AZD1222 COVID-19 vaccine. Study-level points and caveats: Two AZD1222 doses significantly raised spike-specific TCR breadth and depth over controls. In all cases, repertoires were sampled only after the peak T cell response. Donors were largely white British and mainly female; clonal diversity was possibly underestimated. Among AZD1222 vaccinees, only six or seven were seropositive at baseline.

Sequencing used immunoSEQ multiplex PCR; TCRdb keeps in-frame clones, though not all of them. The sample consists of around 120,000 clones, over 75% of them appearing once. CDR1 and CDR2 from the germline V gene are SGHRS and YFSETQ. The CDR3 contains 14 residues. V was clipped by 4 bases and J by 1 base, with 11 bases between them. As concerns this clone: The antigen is not known.

This sequence joins TRBV5-1 and TRBJ1-1; weak D call: TRBD1 (5 bases). The receptor comes from an adult in good health. Material: peripheral blood, obtained on day 0 of AZD1222 vaccination. The CDR3 protein is CASSATTGNTEAFF. CDR3 DNA: TGCGCCAGCAGCGCCACTACAGGGAACACTGAAGCTTTCTTT.